This TCR beta chain was observed in a study of memory CD4+ T cells and cytomegalovirus serostatus. The CDR3 runs to 16 residues. Germline lookup yields CDR1 MNHEY and CDR2 SVGAGI. V was pared by 0 bases and J by 1 base, with 10 bases between. Single viable CD3+CD4+CD8-CD45RO+ cells were sorted as the memory CD4+ T cells. Measured with immunoSEQ multiplex PCR; TCRdb has only the in-frame clones, and not every one. The table lists 35,000 to 50,000 clones, about 79% of them singletons. This receptor was obtained from an adult in good health and CMV-seronegative. Source material: memory CD4+ T cells from blood. The rearrangement links TRBV6-5 to TRBJ2-1, with a weak D call TRBD2 (6 bases). CDR3 residues: CASSYSASGSYNEQFF. As DNA, the CDR3 is TGTGCCAGCAGTTACTCGGCCAGCGGGTCCTACAATGAGCAGTTCTTC.